This entry lists 18 T cell receptor beta chains sequenced from one sample in a study of cytomegalovirus exposure and HLA in healthy donors. PCR used 60 Vbeta primers and 13 Jbeta primers. Some clones are missing from TCRdb's copy, which holds only in-frame ones; the method was immunoSEQ multiplex PCR. The sample includes about 95,000 clones, more than 65% of them seen just once. The sequenced material came from PBMCs. The receptors were sampled from a man between 60 and 70 years old in good health and CMV-seronegative.

J is TRBJ2-7 and V is TRBV10-1, with D possibly matching TRBD2 (5 bases). CDR3 length: 13 residues. Germline V gives CDR1 WNHNN, CDR2 SYGVQD (reference sequence). V was clipped by 8 bases and J by 4 bases, with 15 bases between them. The CDR3 reads CASSRDSAYEQYF. The CDR3 DNA is TGCGCCAGCTCCCGGGATTCGGCTTACGAGCAGTACTTC.

The chain has TRBV13 and TRBJ2-2; maybe TRBD2 (6 bases). The CDR3 contains 15 residues. Between the trimmed V and J ends, which lost 8 bases and 3 bases, there was a span of 16 bases. Germline V gives CDR1 PRHDT, CDR2 FYEKMQ (reference sequence). The CDR3 DNA follows: TGTGCCAGCCTAGCGCGAAGTAGATACACCGGGGAGCTGTTTTTT. It specifies CASLARSRYTGELFF.

This chain joins TRBV19 and TRBJ2-1, with 7 bases that match TRBD2. V was pared by 2 bases and J by 9 bases, with 10 bases of the junction left unmatched. CDR3 size: 15 residues. Germline V lookup: CDR1 LNHDA, CDR2 SQIVND (reference sequence). DNA for the CDR3: TGTGCCAGTAGTATATCGTTGACCCCGGGGGGTGAGCAGTTCTTC. Encoded protein: CASSISLTPGGEQFF.

A remark on this clone: Within the sample, other DNA sequences also encode this same CDR3. The rearrangement links TRBV5-1 to TRBJ1-6; perhaps TRBD1 as D (5 bases). The V and J ends lost 0 bases and 5 bases respectively, with 9 bases between them. There are 15 residues in the CDR3. Germline-derived CDR1 and CDR2 are SGHRS and YFSETQ. For the CDR3, the DNA is TGCGCCAGCAGCTTGGGGGGACTGGATAATTCACCCCTCCACTTT. It codes for CASSLGGLDNSPLHF. The full variable domain, rest sourced from reference TRBV5-1 and TRBJ1-6, is KAGVTQTPRYLIKTRGQQVTLSCSPISGHRSVSWYQQTPGQGLQFLFEYFSETQRNKGNFPGRFSGRQFSNSRSEMNVSTLELGDSALYLCASSLGGLDNSPLHFGNGTRLTVT.

This chain links TRBV5-1 with TRBJ1-1; 8 bases align to TRBD1. There are 13 residues in the CDR3. V lost 5 bases and J lost 8; bases outside the gene matches: 8. Germline V gene sequence: CDR1 SGHRS, CDR2 YFSETQ. This CDR3 reads CASRNTGGPEAFF. The CDR3 DNA sequence: TGCGCCAGCAGAAACACAGGGGGTCCCGAAGCTTTCTTT. The variable domain in full, with the rest retrieved from reference TRBV5-1 and TRBJ1-1, is KAGVTQTPRYLIKTRGQQVTLSCSPISGHRSVSWYQQTPGQGLQFLFEYFSETQRNKGNFPGRFSGRQFSNSRSEMNVSTLELGDSALYLCASRNTGGPEAFFGQGTRLTVV.

The chain employs TRBV5-6 and TRBJ2-1; maybe TRBD2 (6 bases). The CDR3 spans 16 residues. Germline loops: CDR1 SGHDT, CDR2 YYEEEE. The V and J ends lost 0 bases and 2 bases respectively, with 12 bases between them. CDR3 residues: CASSLDAGLTYNEQFF. CDR3 coding DNA: TGTGCCAGCAGCTTGGACGCGGGGCTCACCTACAATGAGCAGTTCTTC.

This chain joins TRBV6-1 and TRBJ2-3; 8 positions match TRBD2. The J segment lost 6 bases and the V segment lost 3 bases, leaving 14 bases of the junction unmatched. Germline assignment: CDR1 MNHNS and CDR2 SASEGT. There are 17 residues in the CDR3. The CDR3 loop reads CASSEWASGPGGDTQYF. The CDR3 nucleotides read TGTGCCAGCAGTGAGTGGGCTAGCGGGCCCGGCGGGGATACGCAGTATTTT.

The V and J genes are TRBV27 and TRBJ2-5; the match to TRBD1 covers 7 bases. From germline, CDR1 is MNHEY and CDR2 SMNVEV (reference sequence). The CDR3 has 15 residues. Trimming removed 5 bases from V and 2 bases from J; junction bases left unmatched: 8. Written as DNA, the CDR3 is TGTGCCAGCAGTCTAAGCCGACAGGGACAAGAGACCCAGTACTTC. Amino acids: CASSLSRQGQETQYF.

The V gene is TRBV6-1, the J gene TRBJ1-1; possible D gene TRBD1, 5 bases. Germline assignment: CDR1 MNHNS and CDR2 SASEGT. V was cut by 0 bases and J by 10 bases, with 15 bases left in between. The CDR3 is 14 amino acids. DNA of the CDR3: TGTGCCAGCAGTGAAGCCTCCGGGGGAGGCGTAGCTTTCTTT. It specifies CASSEASGGGVAFF.

This clone was seen just once. The rearrangement joins TRBV5-4 to TRBJ2-5; 8 positions match TRBD2. The J call may be mistaken, given a closer DNA end match to TRBJ2-7. Germline V gene sequence: CDR1 SGHNT, CDR2 YYREEE (reference sequence). CDR3 length equals 14 residues. The CDR3 is CASSQLAASYEQYF. The CDR3 nucleotides read TGTGCCAGCAGCCAACTAGCGGCCTCCTACGAGCAGTACTTC.

The CDR3: CASSPAVGTGAHEQYF. In nucleotides, the CDR3 is TGTGCCAGCAGCCCAGCAGTGGGGACAGGGGCTCACGAGCAGTACTTC. J is TRBJ2-7 and V is TRBV7-8; 10 positions agree with TRBD1. Trimming cost V 5 bases and J 5 bases; bases outside gene matches: 12. The CDR3 totals 16 residues. The V gene's germline CDR1 is SGHVS and CDR2 FQNEAQ.

The chain joins TRBV6-1 to TRBJ2-5; TRBD1 matches at 7 bases. The assigned J gene may be wrong: the sequence end matches TRBJ2-7 better. The CDR3 totals 14 residues. Germline CDR1 is MNHNS and CDR2 is SASEGT. CDR3 residues: CAITPGQRISEQYF. The DNA of the CDR3 is TGTGCCATCACACCGGGACAGCGGATTTCCGAGCAGTACTTC.

The rearrangement joins TRBV2 to TRBJ2-1; TRBD2 matches at 8 bases. This CDR3 region has 14 residues. CDR1 and CDR2 from the germline V gene are SNHLY and FYNNEI. V lost 6 bases to trimming and J lost 5 bases; unmatched junction nucleotides: 6. CDR3 nucleotide sequence: TGTGCCAGCAGCCTCGGGAGGGGGAACAATGAGCAGTTCTTC. Residues: CASSLGRGNNEQFF.

V usage is TRBV7-9 and J usage is TRBJ2-1; TRBD2 is a possible D gene (5 bases). Germline CDR1 and CDR2: SEHNR and FQNEAQ (reference sequence). Trimming left V 5 bases short and J 0 bases short, with 14 bases between. The CDR3 is 16 amino acids. The CDR3, as DNA: TGTGCCAGCAGCGGATGGACTTTGCTCTCCTACAATGAGCAGTTCTTC. Residues: CASSGWTLLSYNEQFF.

This rearrangement joins TRBV29-1 to TRBJ2-1, with TRBD2 identical over 8 bases. The germline gives CDR1 SQVTM, CDR2 ANQGSEA. V shed 7 bases and J 6 bases; nucleotides not matched to a gene: 5. The CDR3 is 12 amino acids. CDR3 protein: CSATLAGNEQFF. CDR3 DNA sequence: TGCAGCGCAACCCTAGCGGGCAATGAGCAGTTCTTC.

This rearrangement joins TRBV7-2 to TRBJ2-7, with D perhaps matching TRBD1 (5 bases). V gave up 2 bases and J gave up 6 bases, with 14 bases separating them. The CDR3 is 14 amino acids. The germline V gene encodes CDR1 SGHTA and CDR2 FQGNSA. Here the CDR3 DNA reads TGTGCCAGCAGCTTACGAGGCAAGCAGGGCGAGCAGTACTTC. Its translation is CASSLRGKQGEQYF.

The chain uses TRBV2 and TRBJ2-3; 10 bases agree with TRBD2. This CDR3 spans 16 amino acids. Trimming cost V 6 bases and J 3 bases; bases outside gene matches: 9. CDR1 is SNHLY, CDR2 FYNNEI, per germline. The CDR3 region is CASSPSGSYKTDTQYF. The CDR3 DNA reads TGTGCCAGCAGCCCTAGCGGGAGCTATAAAACAGATACGCAGTATTTT. Variable domain in full (rest from reference TRBV2 and TRBJ2-3): EPEVTQTPSHQVTQMGQEVILRCVPISNHLYFYWYRQILGQKVEFLVSFYNNEISEKSEIFDDQFSVERPDGSNFTLKIRSTKLEDSAMYFCASSPSGSYKTDTQYFGPGTRLTVL.

In this sample, this clone turned up a few times. CDR3 loop: CASSRDSEMKKLFF. CDR3 DNA sequence: TGTGCCAGTAGTCGGGACAGTGAAATGAAGAAACTGTTTTTT. The chain joins TRBV19 to TRBJ1-4; 7 bases match TRBD1. Trimming removed 5 bases from V and 11 bases from J; junction bases left unmatched: 11. Germline V CDR1 and CDR2: LNHDA, SQIVND (reference sequence). The CDR3 sequence is 14 residues long.